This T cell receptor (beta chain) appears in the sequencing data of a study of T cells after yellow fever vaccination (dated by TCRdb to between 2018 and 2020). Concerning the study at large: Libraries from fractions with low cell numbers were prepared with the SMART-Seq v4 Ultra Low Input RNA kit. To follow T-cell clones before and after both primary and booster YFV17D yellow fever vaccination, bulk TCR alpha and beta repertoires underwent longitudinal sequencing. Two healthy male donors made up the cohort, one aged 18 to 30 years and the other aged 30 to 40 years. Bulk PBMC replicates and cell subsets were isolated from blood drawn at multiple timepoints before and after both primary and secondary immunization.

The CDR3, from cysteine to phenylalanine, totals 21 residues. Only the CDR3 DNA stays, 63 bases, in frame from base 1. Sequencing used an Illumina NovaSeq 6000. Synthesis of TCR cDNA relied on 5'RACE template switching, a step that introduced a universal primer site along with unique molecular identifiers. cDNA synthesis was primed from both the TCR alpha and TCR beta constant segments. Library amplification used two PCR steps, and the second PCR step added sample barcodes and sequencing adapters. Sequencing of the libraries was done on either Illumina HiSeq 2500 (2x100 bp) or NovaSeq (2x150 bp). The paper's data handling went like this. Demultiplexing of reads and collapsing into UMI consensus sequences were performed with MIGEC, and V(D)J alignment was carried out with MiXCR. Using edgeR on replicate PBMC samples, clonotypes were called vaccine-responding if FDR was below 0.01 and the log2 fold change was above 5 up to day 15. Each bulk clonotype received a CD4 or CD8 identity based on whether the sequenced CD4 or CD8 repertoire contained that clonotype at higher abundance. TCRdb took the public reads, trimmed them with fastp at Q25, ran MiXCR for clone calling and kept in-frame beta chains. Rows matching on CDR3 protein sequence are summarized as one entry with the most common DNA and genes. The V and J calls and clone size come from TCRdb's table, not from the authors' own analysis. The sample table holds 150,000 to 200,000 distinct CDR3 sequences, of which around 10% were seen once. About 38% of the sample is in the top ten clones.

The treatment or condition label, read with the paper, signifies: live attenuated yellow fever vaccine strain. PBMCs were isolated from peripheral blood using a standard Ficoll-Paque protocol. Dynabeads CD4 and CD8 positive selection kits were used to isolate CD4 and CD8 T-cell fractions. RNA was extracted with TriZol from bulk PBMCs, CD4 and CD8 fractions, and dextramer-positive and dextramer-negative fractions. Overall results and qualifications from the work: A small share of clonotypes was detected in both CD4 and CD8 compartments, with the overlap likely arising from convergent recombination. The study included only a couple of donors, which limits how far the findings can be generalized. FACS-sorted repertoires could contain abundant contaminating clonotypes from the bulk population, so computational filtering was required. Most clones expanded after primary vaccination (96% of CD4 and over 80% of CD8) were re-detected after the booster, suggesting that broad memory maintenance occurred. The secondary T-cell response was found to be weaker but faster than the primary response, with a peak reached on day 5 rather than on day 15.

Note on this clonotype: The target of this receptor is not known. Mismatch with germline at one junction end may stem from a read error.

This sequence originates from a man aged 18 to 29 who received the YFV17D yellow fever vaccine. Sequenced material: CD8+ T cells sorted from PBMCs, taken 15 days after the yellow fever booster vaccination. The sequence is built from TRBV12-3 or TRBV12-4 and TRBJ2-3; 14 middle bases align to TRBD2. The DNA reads TGTGCCAGCAGTTTAGCCCTATCGGGACTAGCGGGGGACCTCGGCACATATACGCAGTATTTT. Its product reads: CASSLALSGLAGDLGTYTQYF.